The clone carrying this T cell receptor beta chain was seen at least ten times. The data were taken from a study of T cells in Graves' hyperthyroidism and ophthalmopathy. The TCR beta CDR3 regions underwent amplification using RNA transcripts as the source. HTBI primers drove first-round RT-PCR of the TCR CDR3. TCRdb re-called the multiplex PCR reads with MiXCR, one entry per CDR3 protein. This sample carries about 690,000 distinct CDR3 sequences, roughly a sixth of them seen once, and the ten largest clones take 15% to 17%. The sample comprised blood. The TCR comes from a man aged 50-60 years with Graves' hyperthyroidism.

The CDR3 DNA is TGTGCCAGCAGTTTACTGACAGGGGACACTGAAGCTTTCTTT. This gives the protein CASSLLTGDTEAFF. This chain links TRBV27 with TRBJ1-1; 8 nucleotides align to TRBD1. Trimming cost V 2 bases and J 3 bases; bases outside gene matches: 2. The germline CDR1 and CDR2 sequences are MNHEY and SMNVEV (reference sequence). The CDR3 sequence is 14 residues long.